Presented here are 8 T cell receptor beta chains from one specimen sequenced in a study of blood T cell repertoires in COVID-19 (TCRdb year 2020). Library preparation was by the immunoSEQ multiplex PCR assay. This immuneACCESS table, as held by TCRdb, lists in-frame sequences with V and J called but not all clones. Of the missing ones, under half trace to an unresolved V gene in checked studies; the others have no known cause. The sample table shows roughly 190,000 clones, and around four fifths are seen once. Together, the top ten hold around 6.1% of the sample. Sequenced input: peripheral blood. Receptor source: a woman in her thirties or forties with acute or convalescent COVID-19.

The chain joins TRBV5-1 to TRBJ1-2, with unresolved D. Germline lookup yields CDR1 SGHRS and CDR2 YFSETQ. The CDR3 contains 12 residues. V lost 4 bases and J 5 bases, leaving 9 bases between the germline ends. The CDR3 loop reads CASSLGGYGYTF. For the CDR3, the DNA is TGCGCCAGCAGCCTAGGCGGGTATGGCTACACCTTC.

This clone was found a few times. CDR3 sequence: CASSTTGANTEAFF. The DNA for the CDR3 is TGCGCCAGCAGTACGACAGGGGCGAACACTGAAGCTTTCTTT. The chain employs TRBV10-1 and TRBJ1-1, with TRBD1 identical over 8 bases. The CDR3 loop spans 14 amino acids. Germline loops: CDR1 WNHNN, CDR2 SYGVQD (reference sequence). The V segment lost 5 bases and the J segment 1 base; nucleotides outside the gene matches: 3.

The V and J genes are TRBV5-1 and TRBJ2-4; 7 nucleotides line up with TRBD2. CDR1 is SGHRS, CDR2 YFSETQ, per germline. CDR3 length: 13 residues. J was trimmed by 9 bases and V by 0 bases; bases with no gene match: 3. The CDR3 loop is CASSLDGRSIQYF. In DNA form, the CDR3 reads TGCGCCAGCAGCTTGGACGGGAGGAGCATTCAGTACTTC.

V and J are TRBV27 and TRBJ2-7, with D possibly matching TRBD2 (7 bases). Between the trimmed V and J ends, which lost 4 bases and 4 bases, there was a span of 17 bases. The CDR3 is made up of 15 amino acids. Per the germline V gene, CDR1 is MNHEY and CDR2 is SMNVEV (reference sequence). The CDR3 nucleotides are TGTGCCAGCAGTTGGGGGGGGTCAGGGGTTTACGAGCAGTACTTC. The encoded protein is CASSWGGSGVYEQYF.

The J gene is TRBJ1-5, the V gene TRBV10-3, with TRBD1 identical over 8 bases. CDR1 is ENHRY and CDR2 is SYGVKD in the germline V gene. V was clipped by 6 bases and J by 3 bases; unmatched bases: 16. There are 18 residues in the CDR3. DNA of the CDR3: TGTGCCATCAGCCCGAGCAATGTTGGACAGGGAGCCAATCAGCCCCAGCATTTT. Its protein is CAISPSNVGQGANQPQHF.

The chain carries TRBV5-1 and TRBJ2-3, with TRBD2 identical over 7 bases. Germline V gene sequence: CDR1 SGHRS, CDR2 YFSETQ. V was clipped by 2 bases and J by 5 bases; unmatched bases: 11. The CDR3 sequence is 16 residues long. CDR3 amino acids: CASSFLGTPGGDTQYF. The CDR3 DNA is TGCGCCAGCAGCTTCCTCGGGACCCCGGGAGGAGATACGCAGTATTTT. Full variable domain (outside the CDR3, taken from reference TRBV5-1 and TRBJ2-3): KAGVTQTPRYLIKTRGQQVTLSCSPISGHRSVSWYQQTPGQGLQFLFEYFSETQRNKGNFPGRFSGRQFSNSRSEMNVSTLELGDSALYLCASSFLGTPGGDTQYFGPGTRLTVL.

The chain employs TRBV14 and TRBJ1-2; 10 bases fit TRBD1. With 6 bases clipped from V and 7 bases from J, the junction kept 11 bases outside the gene matches. The CDR3 consists of 15 residues. Germline V gene data show CDR1 as SGHDN and CDR2 as FVKESK. CDR3 coding DNA: TGTGCCAGCAGGCATACCGGGACAGGGGATTCTGGCTACACCTTC. This translates into CASRHTGTGDSGYTF.

The chain combines TRBV28 with TRBJ1-6; 8 bases line up with TRBD1. The germline V gene has CDR1 MDHEN and CDR2 SYDVKM. CDR3 size: 16 residues. V shed 1 base and J 8 bases; nucleotides not matched to a gene: 7. The DNA of the CDR3 is TGTGCCAGCAGTTTATATCTCGCGACAGGGGATTCACCCCTCCACTTT. Its translation: CASSLYLATGDSPLHF. The full variable domain, with the rest looked up from reference TRBV28 and TRBJ1-6, is DVKVTQSSRYLVKRTGEKVFLECVQDMDHENMFWYRQDPGLGLRLIYFSYDVKMKEKGDIPEGYSVSREKKERFSLILESASTNQTSMYLCASSLYLATGDSPLHFGNGTRLTVT.